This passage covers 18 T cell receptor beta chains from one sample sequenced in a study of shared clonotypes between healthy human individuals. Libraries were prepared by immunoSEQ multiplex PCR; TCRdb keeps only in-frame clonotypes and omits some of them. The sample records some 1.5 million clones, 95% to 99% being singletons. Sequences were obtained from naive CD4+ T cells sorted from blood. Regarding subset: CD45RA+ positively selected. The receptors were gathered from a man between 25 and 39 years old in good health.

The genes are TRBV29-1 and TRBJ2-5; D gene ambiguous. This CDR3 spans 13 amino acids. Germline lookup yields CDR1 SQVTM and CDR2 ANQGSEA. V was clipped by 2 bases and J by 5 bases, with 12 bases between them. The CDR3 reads CSVEFQASETQYF. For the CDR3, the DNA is TGCAGCGTTGAATTCCAGGCTTCGGAGACCCAGTACTTC.

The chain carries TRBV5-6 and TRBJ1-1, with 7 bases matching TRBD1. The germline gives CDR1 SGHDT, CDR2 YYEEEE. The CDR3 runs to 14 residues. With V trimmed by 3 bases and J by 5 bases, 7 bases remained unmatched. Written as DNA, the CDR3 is TGTGCCAGCAGCTCCGACAGGGCAGGTACTGAAGCTTTCTTT. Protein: CASSSDRAGTEAFF.

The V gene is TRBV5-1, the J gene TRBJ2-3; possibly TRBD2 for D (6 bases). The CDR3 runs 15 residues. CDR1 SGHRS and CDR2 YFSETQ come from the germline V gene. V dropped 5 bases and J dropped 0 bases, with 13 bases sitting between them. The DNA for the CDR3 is TGCGCCAGCAGGGGCCCCGGGACTAGCACAGATACGCAGTATTTT. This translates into CASRGPGTSTDTQYF.

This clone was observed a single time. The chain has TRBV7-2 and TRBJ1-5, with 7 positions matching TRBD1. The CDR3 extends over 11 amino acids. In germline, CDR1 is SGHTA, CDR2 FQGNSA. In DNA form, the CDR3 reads TGTGGAGAGGGGGCGAGTCAGCCCCAGCATTTT. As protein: CGEGASQPQHF.

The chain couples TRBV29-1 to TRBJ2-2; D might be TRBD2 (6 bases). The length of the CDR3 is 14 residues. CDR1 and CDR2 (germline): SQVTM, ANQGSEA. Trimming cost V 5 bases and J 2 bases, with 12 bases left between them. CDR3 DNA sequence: TGCAGCGTTCGGAGTAGCGGAAACACCGGGGAGCTGTTTTTT. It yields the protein CSVRSSGNTGELFF.

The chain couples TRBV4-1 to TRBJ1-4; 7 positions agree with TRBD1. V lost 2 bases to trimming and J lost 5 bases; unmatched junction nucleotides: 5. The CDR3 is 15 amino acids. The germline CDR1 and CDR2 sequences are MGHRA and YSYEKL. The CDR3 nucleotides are TGCGCCAGCAGCCAACCGGGACAGAGAAATGAAAAACTGTTTTTT. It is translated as CASSQPGQRNEKLFF.

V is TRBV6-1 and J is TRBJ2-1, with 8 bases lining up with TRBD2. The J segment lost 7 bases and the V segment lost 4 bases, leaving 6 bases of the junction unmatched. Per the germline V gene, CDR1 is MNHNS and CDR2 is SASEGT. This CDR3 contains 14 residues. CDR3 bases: TGTGCCAGCAGTGTGCTCGGGAGGGAGAATGAGCAGTTCTTC. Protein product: CASSVLGRENEQFF.

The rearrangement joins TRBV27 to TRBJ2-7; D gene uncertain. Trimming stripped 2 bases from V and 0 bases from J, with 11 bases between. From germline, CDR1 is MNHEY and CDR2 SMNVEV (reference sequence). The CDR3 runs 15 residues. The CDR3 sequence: CASSLLYQSSYEQYF. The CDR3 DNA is TGTGCCAGCAGTTTACTGTATCAAAGCTCCTACGAGCAGTACTTC.

CDR3 region: CAWSPTRRILTGELFF. The CDR3 coding sequence is TGTGCCTGGAGCCCGACCCGGCGGATCCTCACCGGGGAGCTGTTTTTT. The rearrangement joins TRBV30 to TRBJ2-2; D uncertain. CDR3 length equals 16 residues. V was cut by 3 bases and J by 4 bases, with 18 bases left in between. Looked up from germline, CDR1 is GTSNPN and CDR2 is SVGIG (reference sequence).

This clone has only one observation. CDR3: CSVSIRQGGYEQYF. Here the CDR3 DNA reads TGCAGCGTTTCTATCCGACAGGGTGGCTACGAGCAGTACTTC. This chain uses TRBV29-1 with TRBJ2-7, with 7 bases that match TRBD1. Germline CDR1 reads SQVTM; CDR2 reads ANQGSEA. V lost 5 bases, J lost 3 bases, and 10 bases stayed unmatched. The CDR3 runs to 14 residues.

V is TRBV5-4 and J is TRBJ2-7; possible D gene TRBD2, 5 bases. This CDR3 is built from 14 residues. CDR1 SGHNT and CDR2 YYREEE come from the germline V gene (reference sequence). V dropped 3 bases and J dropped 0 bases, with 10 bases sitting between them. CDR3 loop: CASSSEAYSYEQYF. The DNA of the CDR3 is TGTGCCAGCAGCTCGGAGGCTTACTCCTACGAGCAGTACTTC.

Here the CDR3 reads CASSFSRRGLSRIYEQYF. CDR3 DNA sequence: TGTGCCAGCAGCTTTAGCCGAAGGGGTCTCTCTCGAATCTACGAGCAGTACTTC. This chain connects TRBV7-9 to TRBJ2-7; weak D call: TRBD1 (5 bases). The length of the CDR3 is 18 residues. Germline V gene sequence: CDR1 SEHNR, CDR2 FQNEAQ (reference sequence). The V gene lost 3 bases and the J gene lost 3 bases, with 24 bases spanning the gap.

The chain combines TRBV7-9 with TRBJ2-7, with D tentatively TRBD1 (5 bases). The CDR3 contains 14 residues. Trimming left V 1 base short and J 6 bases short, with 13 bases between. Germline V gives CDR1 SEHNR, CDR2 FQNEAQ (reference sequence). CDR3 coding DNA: TGTGCCAGCAGCTTAGTTGGGGCCCCGGGCGAGCAGTACTTC. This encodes CASSLVGAPGEQYF.

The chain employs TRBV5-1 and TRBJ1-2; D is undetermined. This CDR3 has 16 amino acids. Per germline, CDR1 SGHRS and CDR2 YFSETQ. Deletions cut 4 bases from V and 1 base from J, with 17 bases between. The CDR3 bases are TGCGCCAGCAGCCTAAGACAAGGAGAGGGTAACTATGGCTACACCTTC. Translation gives CASSLRQGEGNYGYTF.

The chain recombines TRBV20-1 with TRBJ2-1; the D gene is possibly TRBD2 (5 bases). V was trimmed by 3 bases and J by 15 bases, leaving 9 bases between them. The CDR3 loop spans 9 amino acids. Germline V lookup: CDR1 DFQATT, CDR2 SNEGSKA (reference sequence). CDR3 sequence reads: CSASGSTFF. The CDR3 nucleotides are TGCAGTGCTAGTGGGAGTACGTTCTTC.

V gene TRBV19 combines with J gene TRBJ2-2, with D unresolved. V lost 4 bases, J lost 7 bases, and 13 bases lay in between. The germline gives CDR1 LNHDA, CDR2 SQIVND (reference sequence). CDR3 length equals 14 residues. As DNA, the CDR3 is TGTGCCAGTAGTAGGGAACCCTACTACGGGGAGCTGTTTTTT. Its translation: CASSREPYYGELFF.

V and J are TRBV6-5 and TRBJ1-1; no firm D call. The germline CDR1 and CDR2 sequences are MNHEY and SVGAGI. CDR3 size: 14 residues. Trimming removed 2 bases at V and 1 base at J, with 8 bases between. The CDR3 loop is CASSYNRKNTEAFF. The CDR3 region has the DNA TGTGCCAGCAGTTACAACAGAAAGAACACTGAAGCTTTCTTT.

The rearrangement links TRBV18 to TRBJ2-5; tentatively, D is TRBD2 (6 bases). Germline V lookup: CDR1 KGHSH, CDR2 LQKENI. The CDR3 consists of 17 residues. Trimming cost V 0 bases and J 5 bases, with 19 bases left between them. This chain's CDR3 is CASSPPLSLASLETQYF. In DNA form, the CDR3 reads TGTGCCAGCTCACCACCGTTAAGCCTAGCGAGTTTGGAGACCCAGTACTTC.